This T cell receptor (beta chain) emerged from a study of OX40 agonist ivuxolimab in advanced cancers. Study background: Patients were infused with ivuxolimab every 2 weeks at 0.01 to 10 mg/kg.

Using immunoSEQ multiplex PCR, the repertoire was profiled, and TCRdb retains in-frame clones only, with some absent. The table records 80,000 to 95,000 clones, about 81% of them present only once. Anyone with autoimmune disease history or systemic immunosuppression was excluded. Blood sampling took place at baseline, cycle 4 day 1, and cycle 7 day 1. V lost 2 bases and J 4 bases, leaving 16 bases between the germline ends. The CDR3 is made up of 15 amino acids. From germline, CDR1 is SGHRS and CDR2 YFSETQ. V usage is TRBV5-1 and J usage is TRBJ2-7; D unresolved. The receptor's source is an adult with an advanced solid tumor such as melanoma, head and neck, liver or kidney cancer. The material was CD4+ or CD8+ T cells sorted from blood, obtained in a trial of the OX40 agonist ivuxolimab. CDR3 amino acids: CASSLTADVGYEQYF. As DNA, the CDR3 is TGCGCCAGCAGCTTAACGGCCGACGTCGGGTACGAGCAGTACTTC.